These T cell receptor beta chains were read from a single sample in a study of T cells in Graves' hyperthyroidism and ophthalmopathy. TCRdb independently ran MiXCR on the multiplex PCR reads; one entry per CDR3 protein. Here the sample spans about 610,000 distinct CDR3 sequences, roughly 14% being singletons. Sequencing was performed on blood. These receptors came from a woman in her thirties or forties with Graves' ophthalmopathy. Both conserved end residues are part of each CDR3. D genes are given only for firm matches. Clone size, where shown, is once, few, many, or a class for clones that have expanded.

v_call: TRBV24-1; j_call: TRBJ1-5; clone_size: many; d_call: TRBD1; cdr3_nt: TGTGCCACCAGTGACGCGGGACAGGGGAACGATCAGCCCCAGCATTTT; cdr3_aa: CATSDAGQGNDQPQHF
v_call: TRBV20-1; j_call: TRBJ1-5; clone_size: NA; d_call: NA; cdr3_nt: TGCAGTGCTAGAGATCTGCGGGGGGCTCGTTATGAGCCCCAGCATTTT; cdr3_aa: CSARDLRGARYEPQHF
v_call: TRBV27; j_call: TRBJ1-2; clone_size: NA; d_call: TRBD1; cdr3_nt: TGTGCCAGCAGTCCGACCGGGACAGGGGGCGGTACCTTC; cdr3_aa: CASSPTGTGGGTF
v_call: TRBV6-5; j_call: TRBJ2-7; clone_size: few; d_call: NA; cdr3_nt: TGTGCCAGCAGTTACCCGGGCACTAACCACTACGAGCAGTACTTC; cdr3_aa: CASSYPGTNHYEQYF
v_call: TRBV29-1; j_call: TRBJ1-1; clone_size: many; d_call: NA; cdr3_nt: TGCAGCGTTGAACGGTACGGGGCTGAAGCTTTCTTT; cdr3_aa: CSVERYGAEAFF
v_call: TRBV6-5; j_call: TRBJ2-1; clone_size: NA; d_call: TRBD2; cdr3_nt: TGTGCCAGCAGTTGGAGTAGCGGGAGGATCGATGAGCAGTTCTTC; cdr3_aa: CASSWSSGRIDEQFF
v_call: TRBV6-1; j_call: TRBJ2-2; clone_size: NA; d_call: NA; cdr3_nt: TGTGCCAGCAGTGAAGAAGCTTTGCAAACCGGGGAGCTGTTTTTT; cdr3_aa: CASSEEALQTGELFF
v_call: TRBV15; j_call: TRBJ2-5; clone_size: NA; d_call: NA; cdr3_nt: TGTGCCACCAGCAGAGGAGCGGGCCCGTACCAAGAGACCCAGTACTTC; cdr3_aa: CATSRGAGPYQETQYF
v_call: TRBV4-3; j_call: TRBJ1-1; clone_size: many; d_call: NA; cdr3_nt: TGCGCCAGCAGCCAAGAACTATATGTTGAAGCTTTCTTT; cdr3_aa: CASSQELYVEAFF
v_call: TRBV6-2/TRBV6-3; j_call: TRBJ1-2; clone_size: many; d_call: TRBD1; cdr3_nt: TGTGCCAGCAGCCGCCTGACAGGGAACTATGGCTACACCTTC; cdr3_aa: CASSRLTGNYGYTF
v_call: TRBV29-1; j_call: TRBJ1-2; clone_size: NA; d_call: NA; cdr3_nt: TGCAGCCTTTTTATTCCGGGGGTACGGGGCTACACCTTC; cdr3_aa: CSLFIPGVRGYTF
v_call: TRBV11-2; j_call: TRBJ1-2; clone_size: many; d_call: TRBD1; cdr3_nt: TGTGCCAGCAGCCCAGGGGGTGGCTACACCTTC; cdr3_aa: CASSPGGGYTF
v_call: TRBV5-6; j_call: TRBJ2-3; clone_size: few; d_call: NA; cdr3_nt: TGTGCCAGCAGCTTCGGTTTGGGGGTAGATACGCAGTATTTT; cdr3_aa: CASSFGLGVDTQYF
v_call: TRBV7-2; j_call: TRBJ2-5; clone_size: many; d_call: NA; cdr3_nt: TGTGCCACTGGAGAGTATAACCAAGAGACCCAGTACTTC; cdr3_aa: CATGEYNQETQYF
v_call: TRBV20-1; j_call: TRBJ1-5; clone_size: NA; d_call: NA; cdr3_nt: TGCAGTGCTAGAGGGGTGGAAGGGTTTAGCAATCAGCCCCAGCATTTT; cdr3_aa: CSARGVEGFSNQPQHF
v_call: TRBV30; j_call: TRBJ2-2; clone_size: many; d_call: TRBD1; cdr3_nt: TGTGCCTGGAGTCGACAGGGGGCCGGGGAGCTGTTTTTT; cdr3_aa: CAWSRQGAGELFF
v_call: TRBV28; j_call: TRBJ2-4; clone_size: many; d_call: TRBD1; cdr3_nt: TGTGCCAGCAGTACCGTGACAGGGGGCTATGCCAAAAACATTCAGTACTTC; cdr3_aa: CASSTVTGGYAKNIQYF
v_call: TRBV27; j_call: TRBJ1-3; clone_size: many; d_call: NA; cdr3_nt: TGTGCCAGCAGCCCTTTCGGATCAGGAAACACCATATATTTT; cdr3_aa: CASSPFGSGNTIYF
v_call: TRBV5-1; j_call: TRBJ2-3; clone_size: NA; d_call: TRBD1; cdr3_nt: TGCGCCAGCAGCTCGGGACAGGGGTCAGATACGCAGTATTTT; cdr3_aa: CASSSGQGSDTQYF
v_call: TRBV3-1; j_call: TRBJ1-6; clone_size: few; d_call: NA; cdr3_nt: TGTGCCAGCAGCCAAGGACTAGGGCAGCAGTCACCCCTCCACTTT; cdr3_aa: CASSQGLGQQSPLHF
v_call: TRBV19; j_call: TRBJ1-1; clone_size: NA; d_call: NA; cdr3_nt: TGTGCCAGTAGTATAGTGGGGGCCTCTGAAGCTTTCTTT; cdr3_aa: CASSIVGASEAFF
v_call: TRBV20-1; j_call: TRBJ2-7; clone_size: many; d_call: TRBD2; cdr3_nt: TGCAGTGCTTTTAGCGGGGAAACCTCCTACGAGCAGTACTTC; cdr3_aa: CSAFSGETSYEQYF
v_call: TRBV5-1; j_call: TRBJ2-2; clone_size: many; d_call: TRBD2; cdr3_nt: TGCGCCAGCAGCTCGACTAGCGGGAATTTCGGGGAGCTGTTTTTT; cdr3_aa: CASSSTSGNFGELFF
v_call: TRBV28; j_call: TRBJ2-7; clone_size: NA; d_call: NA; cdr3_nt: TGTGCCAGCAGTTCACCCACGAGGCTAGCAAGCGAGCAGTACTTC; cdr3_aa: CASSSPTRLASEQYF
v_call: TRBV27; j_call: TRBJ2-7; clone_size: many; d_call: TRBD2; cdr3_nt: TGTGCCACCTCCGGGACTAGCGGGCCTAGCGGGGAGCAGTACTTC; cdr3_aa: CATSGTSGPSGEQYF
v_call: TRBV28; j_call: TRBJ2-5; clone_size: NA; d_call: NA; cdr3_nt: TGTGCCAGCAGGAGAGCTGCGGAGACCCAGTACTTC; cdr3_aa: CASRRAAETQYF
v_call: TRBV6-5; j_call: TRBJ1-1; clone_size: many; d_call: NA; cdr3_nt: TGTGCCAGCAGTTACATCCTGTCGAACACTGAAGCTTTCTTT; cdr3_aa: CASSYILSNTEAFF
v_call: TRBV20-1; j_call: TRBJ2-7; clone_size: many; d_call: NA; cdr3_nt: TGCAGTGCTACGAGAGGGGGATACTACGAGCAGTACTTC; cdr3_aa: CSATRGGYYEQYF
v_call: TRBV20-1; j_call: TRBJ2-7; clone_size: many; d_call: NA; cdr3_nt: TGCAGTGCTAGTCCCCAGCGGGCTTCCTACGAGCAGTACTTC; cdr3_aa: CSASPQRASYEQYF
v_call: TRBV20-1; j_call: TRBJ1-2; clone_size: many; d_call: TRBD1; cdr3_nt: TGCAGTGCTAGAGCCAGGACAGGGGGCGCTTCGGTGAGAGGCTACACCTTC; cdr3_aa: CSARARTGGASVRGYTF
v_call: TRBV18; j_call: TRBJ1-5; clone_size: NA; d_call: TRBD1; cdr3_nt: TGTGCCAGCTCGATAGGACAGGGGACGCTTCAGCCCCAGCATTTT; cdr3_aa: CASSIGQGTLQPQHF
v_call: TRBV19; j_call: TRBJ2-2; clone_size: few; d_call: NA; cdr3_nt: TGTGCCAGCAGGGACCGCACCGGGGAGCTGTTTTTT; cdr3_aa: CASRDRTGELFF
v_call: TRBV27; j_call: TRBJ1-1; clone_size: many; d_call: TRBD1; cdr3_nt: TGTGCCAGCAGGACAGGGGGCGTTACTGAAGCTTTCTTT; cdr3_aa: CASRTGGVTEAFF
v_call: TRBV2; j_call: TRBJ1-1; clone_size: many; d_call: NA; cdr3_nt: TGTGCCAGCAGCCCAGACAGAGGCTACACTGAAGCTTTCTTT; cdr3_aa: CASSPDRGYTEAFF